Listed below are T cell receptor beta chains from one sample, sequenced in a study of blood T cell repertoires in COVID-19. The method was immunoSEQ multiplex PCR; TCRdb's version includes in-frame clones alone and lacks a portion of them. The top ten clones hold about 6% of a sample with roughly 340,000 clones, 87% of them seen once. Input material: peripheral blood. Source of these receptors: a woman in her forties or fifties with COVID-19, enrolled during active disease. CDR3s include the opening cysteine and the closing phenylalanine or tryptophan. The D gene is left open where the match is weak. Some rows mark clone size as missing; the rest say once, few, many or name a class of expanded clone.

j_call | v_call | cdr3_length | clone_size | d_call | cdr3_aa | cdr3_nt
TRBJ2-6 | TRBV18 | 19 | once | TRBD2 | CASSPRTSGSVVGANVLTF | TGTGCCAGCTCACCCCGGACTAGCGGGAGTGTTGTTGGGGCCAACGTCCTGACTTTC
TRBJ2-7 | TRBV21-1 | 18 | - | - | CASSIKEGLAGPSYEQYF | TGTGCCAGCAGCATAAAGGAGGGACTAGCGGGACCCTCCTACGAGCAGTACTTC
TRBJ1-2 | TRBV19 | 15 | - | - | CASSMDTVVGYGYTF | TGTGCCAGTAGTATGGACACCGTAGTCGGCTATGGCTACACCTTC
TRBJ2-7 | TRBV21-1 | 15 | - | - | CASSEMGQGFYEQYF | TGTGCCAGCAGCGAAATGGGACAGGGGTTCTACGAGCAGTACTTC
TRBJ1-2 | TRBV27 | 15 | - | - | CASSLEVWLFGGYTF | TGTGCCAGCAGTTTGGAGGTGTGGCTCTTTGGAGGCTACACCTTC
TRBJ1-1 | TRBV14 | 11 | - | - | CASSQALEAFF | TGTGCCAGCAGCCAAGCTCTTGAAGCTTTCTTT
TRBJ2-1 | TRBV6-6 | 17 | once | TRBD2 | CASSLHGAGSSYNEQFF | TGTGCCAGCAGTCTCCACGGAGCGGGGAGCTCCTACAATGAGCAGTTCTTC
TRBJ2-1 | TRBV7-9 | 11 | - | - | CASSLHYSLFF | TGTGCCAGCAGCCTTCATTATAGTCTGTTCTTC
TRBJ2-3 | TRBV6-5 | 14 | - | - | CASSPTGSRNTQYF | TGTGCCAGCAGTCCCACAGGGTCCCGAAATACGCAGTATTTT
TRBJ2-4 | TRBV19 | 15 | once | TRBD1 | CASKSIGTGENIQYF | TGTGCCAGTAAATCGATTGGGACAGGGGAGAACATTCAGTACTTC
TRBJ1-1 | TRBV3-1/TRBV3-2 | 15 | - | - | CASSQSAVLNTEAFF | TGTGCCAGCAGCCAATCGGCGGTTCTGAACACTGAAGCTTTCTTT
TRBJ1-2 | TRBV9 | 15 | - | TRBD1 | CASRGGVDRPYGYTF | TGTGCCAGCAGAGGAGGGGTGGACAGGCCGTATGGCTACACCTTC
TRBJ2-1 | TRBV18 | 17 | - | - | CASSPPLVGRSYNEQFF | TGTGCCAGCTCACCACCCCTTGTGGGCCGCTCCTACAATGAGCAGTTCTTC
TRBJ2-3 | TRBV21-1 | 18 | - | - | CASSKGGVTGGCPDTQYF | TGTGCCAGCAGCAAAGGGGGAGTGACAGGGGGCTGCCCAGATACGCAGTATTTT
TRBJ2-1 | TRBV27 | 17 | - | TRBD1 | CASSPYGTGGYYNEQFF | TGTGCCAGCAGTCCTTATGGGACAGGGGGGTACTACAATGAGCAGTTCTTC
TRBJ2-1 | TRBV5-6 | 15 | - | TRBD2 | CASSGTSSAYNEQFF | TGTGCCAGCAGCGGGACTAGCAGTGCCTACAATGAGCAGTTCTTC
TRBJ2-3 | TRBV13 | 16 | - | TRBD2 | CASSLLSSGSTDTQYF | TGTGCCAGCAGCTTATTATCTAGCGGGAGCACAGATACGCAGTATTTT
TRBJ2-3 | TRBV7-8 | 14 | - | - | CASSPRPATDTQYF | TGTGCCAGCAGCCCCCGCCCTGCGACAGATACGCAGTATTTT
TRBJ2-7 | TRBV25-1 | 14 | - | - | CASPSGARSYEQYF | TGTGCCAGCCCATCAGGGGCGCGGTCCTACGAGCAGTACTTC
TRBJ2-5 | TRBV4-3 | 15 | - | - | CASSQGRVGRETQYF | TGCGCCAGCAGCCAAGGTCGAGTGGGGAGGGAGACCCAGTACTTC
TRBJ1-5 | TRBV7-2 | 15 | - | - | CASSLFNGINQPQHF | TGTGCCAGCAGCTTATTTAACGGGATCAATCAGCCCCAGCATTTT
TRBJ2-7 | TRBV19 | 14 | - | TRBD1 | CASSSRQGPYEQYF | TGTGCCAGTAGTTCACGACAGGGACCCTACGAGCAGTACTTC
TRBJ2-1 | TRBV14 | 16 | - | TRBD2 | CASSQGGGSPVNEQFF | TGTGCCAGCAGCCAAGGGGGCGGGAGCCCCGTCAATGAGCAGTTCTTC
TRBJ2-7 | TRBV30 | 16 | - | - | CAWSPLTGNRRGRQYF | TGTGCCTGGAGTCCTCTTACAGGGAACCGACGGGGTCGGCAGTACTTC
TRBJ2-2 | TRBV11-3 | 17 | - | TRBD1 | CASSLGLGTGGTGELFF | TGTGCCAGCAGCTTGGGGTTGGGGACAGGGGGCACCGGGGAGCTGTTTTTT
TRBJ2-7 | TRBV7-2 | 15 | - | TRBD2 | CASSSGLAGGIEQYF | TGTGCCAGCAGCTCCGGACTAGCGGGAGGGATCGAGCAGTACTTC
TRBJ1-1 | TRBV25-1 | 13 | - | - | CASSEYSGTEAFF | TGTGCCAGCAGTGAATATTCAGGGACTGAAGCTTTCTTT
TRBJ2-2 | TRBV11-1 | 16 | - | - | CASSFQGTLSTGELFF | TGTGCCAGCAGCTTCCAGGGTACTTTGTCCACCGGGGAGCTGTTTTTT
TRBJ2-3 | TRBV19 | 13 | - | - | CASTLRRGYKQYF | TGTGCCAGTACACTACGGAGAGGGTATAAGCAGTATTTT
TRBJ2-7 | TRBV30 | 14 | - | - | CAWSVMDSSYEQYF | TGTGCCTGGAGTGTAATGGACTCCTCCTACGAGCAGTACTTC
TRBJ2-1 | TRBV6-2/TRBV6-3 | 15 | - | - | CASSPHQSSYNEQFF | TGTGCCAGCAGTCCACACCAAAGCTCCTACAATGAGCAGTTCTTC
TRBJ1-3 | TRBV7-9 | 13 | - | TRBD1 | CASLTGTGNTIYF | TGTGCCAGCCTGACAGGGACAGGAAACACCATATATTTT
TRBJ2-7 | TRBV11-2 | 16 | - | TRBD2 | CASSYHSGRGYDEQYF | TGTGCCAGCAGCTACCATAGCGGGAGAGGCTATGACGAGCAGTACTTC
TRBJ1-6 | TRBV6-5 | 15 | - | TRBD1 | CASIKDRGGNSPLHF | TGTGCCAGCATCAAAGACAGGGGAGGCAATTCACCCCTCCACTTT
TRBJ1-4 | TRBV5-4 | 15 | - | TRBD1 | CASSLSGGSNEKLFF | TGTGCCAGCAGCCTCTCAGGGGGCTCTAATGAAAAACTGTTTTTT
TRBJ1-3 | TRBV7-9 | 16 | - | TRBD1 | CASSFTGDNPGNTIYF | TGTGCCAGCAGCTTTACAGGGGATAACCCTGGAAACACCATATATTTT
TRBJ1-3 | TRBV19 | 14 | once | - | CASSIGGLGNTIYF | TGTGCCAGTAGTATAGGGGGGCTCGGAAACACCATATATTTT
TRBJ2-3 | TRBV7-2 | 15 | - | TRBD2 | CASSLGLAGRDTQYF | TGTGCCAGCAGCTTAGGACTAGCGGGGCGGGATACGCAGTATTTT
TRBJ2-5 | TRBV9 | 16 | - | TRBD2 | CASSVAPSGRGETQYF | TGTGCCAGCAGCGTAGCCCCTAGCGGGAGGGGAGAGACCCAGTACTTC
TRBJ1-2 | TRBV7-3 | 14 | - | - | CASSLKRRGDGYTF | TGTGCCAGCAGCCTAAAGAGGAGGGGCGATGGCTACACCTTC
TRBJ2-7 | TRBV5-1 | 16 | - | - | CASSLTGLDSLYEQYF | TGCGCCAGCAGCTTAACAGGGTTAGATTCCCTCTACGAGCAGTACTTC
TRBJ2-1 | TRBV19 | 14 | - | - | CASNPRGNLNEQFF | TGTGCCAGTAACCCCCGGGGGAACCTAAATGAGCAGTTCTTC
TRBJ2-7 | TRBV9 | 16 | - | - | CASSVGGSGEIYEQYF | TGTGCCAGCAGCGTAGGGGGTAGCGGAGAAATCTACGAGCAGTACTTC
TRBJ2-1 | TRBV7-2 | 15 | - | TRBD2 | CASSQWTSSYNEQFF | TGTGCCAGCAGCCAGTGGACTAGCTCCTACAATGAGCAGTTCTTC
TRBJ2-1 | TRBV19 | 14 | - | TRBD2 | CASKREGQGNEQFF | TGTGCCAGTAAGCGGGAGGGCCAAGGGAATGAGCAGTTCTTC
TRBJ2-3 | TRBV2 | 14 | - | - | CASRGSWGTDTQYF | TGTGCCAGCAGGGGCTCTTGGGGCACAGATACGCAGTATTTT
TRBJ2-7 | TRBV4-2 | 17 | - | - | CASSQEDLDFLNYEQYF | TGTGCCAGCAGCCAAGAGGATCTAGACTTTCTAAACTACGAGCAGTACTTC
TRBJ2-7 | TRBV28 | 11 | - | - | CASSYQYEQYF | TGTGCCAGCAGTTATCAATACGAGCAGTACTTC
TRBJ1-1 | TRBV24-1 | 13 | - | - | CATMDSGYSEAFF | TGTGCCACAATGGACAGTGGGTACTCTGAAGCTTTCTTT
TRBJ2-1 | TRBV27 | 14 | once | - | CASSPRLVNNEQFF | TGTGCCAGCAGTCCCCGCCTAGTGAACAATGAGCAGTTCTTC
TRBJ2-1 | TRBV19 | 15 | - | TRBD1 | CASNTPGQRYNEQFF | TGTGCCAGTAATACCCCGGGACAGAGATACAATGAGCAGTTCTTC
TRBJ1-6 | TRBV3-1/TRBV3-2 | 16 | once | - | CASSQRGGGNNSPLHF | TGTGCCAGCAGCCAAAGAGGGGGGGGCAATAATTCACCCCTCCACTTT
TRBJ2-5 | TRBV24-1 | 15 | - | TRBD1 | CATSESGTGQETQYF | TGTGCCACCAGTGAGTCCGGGACAGGTCAAGAGACCCAGTACTTC
TRBJ2-7 | TRBV24-1 | 16 | - | TRBD1 | CATSDWGPGQGYEQYF | TGTGCCACCAGTGATTGGGGTCCGGGACAGGGCTACGAGCAGTACTTC
TRBJ1-5 | TRBV30 | 20 | - | - | CAWSARRQGTRLGVFSPQHF | TGTGCCTGGAGTGCGAGGCGGCAGGGAACACGACTGGGCGTTTTTAGTCCCCAGCATTTT
TRBJ2-3 | TRBV25-1 | 13 | - | TRBD1 | CATRDRYTDTQYF | TGTGCCACCAGGGACAGGTACACAGATACGCAGTATTTT
TRBJ1-2 | TRBV7-3 | 13 | few | - | CASSLAGNYGYTF | TGTGCCAGCAGCTTAGCAGGCAACTATGGCTACACCTTC
TRBJ1-2 | TRBV12-5 | 13 | - | - | CASASAGFYGYTF | TGTGCTAGTGCCTCTGCAGGCTTCTATGGCTACACCTTC
TRBJ1-2 | TRBV27 | 15 | - | TRBD1 | CASRLTWTGSYGYTF | TGTGCCAGCCGTTTAACCTGGACAGGCTCATATGGCTACACCTTC
TRBJ2-7 | TRBV10-3 | 14 | - | TRBD2 | CAISEREGRGEQYF | TGTGCCATCAGTGAGCGGGAGGGCCGGGGCGAGCAGTACTTC